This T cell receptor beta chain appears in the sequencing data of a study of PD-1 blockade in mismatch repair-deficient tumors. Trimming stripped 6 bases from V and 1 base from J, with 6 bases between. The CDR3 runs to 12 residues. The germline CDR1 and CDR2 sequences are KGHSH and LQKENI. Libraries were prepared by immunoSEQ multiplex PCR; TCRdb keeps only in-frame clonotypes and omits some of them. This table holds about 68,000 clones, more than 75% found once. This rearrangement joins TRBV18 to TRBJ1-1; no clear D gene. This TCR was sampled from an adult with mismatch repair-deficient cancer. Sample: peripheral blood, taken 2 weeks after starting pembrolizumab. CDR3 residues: CASSSGNTEAFF. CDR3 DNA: TGTGCCAGCTCTTCAGGGAACACTGAAGCTTTCTTT.